Listed here are 12 T cell receptor beta chains from one sample, sequenced in a study of T-cell reconstitution after alpha-beta-depleted transplantation in children. Unique molecular identifiers were built into the TCRbeta library. TCRdb recomputed calls from the PCR reads with MiXCR, one row per CDR3 protein. The data contain about 460,000 distinct CDR3 sequences, approximately 10% of them singletons. The source was PBMCs, mostly from graft donor cells, collected 180 days after TCRalphabeta/CD19-depleted stem cell transplant. The receptor set was obtained from a female patient aged 2 to 10 who had a stem cell transplant for aplastic anemia, so the T cells may come from the graft donor.

This clonotype was detected many times. J is TRBJ2-3 and V is TRBV24-1; TRBD2 agrees at 7 bases. This CDR3 has 17 amino acids. From germline, CDR1 is KGHDR and CDR2 SFDVKD. J was trimmed by 0 bases and V by 1 base; bases with no gene match: 6. The CDR3 DNA sequence: TGTGCCACCAGTGATTTTCGGGCTAGCGGTAGCACAGATACGCAGTATTTT. Its protein is CATSDFRASGSTDTQYF.

This clonotype was counted only a few times. The rearrangement joins TRBV7-2 to TRBJ2-7; D might be TRBD1 or TRBD2, each matching 5 bases. V dropped 5 bases and J dropped 6 bases, with 23 bases sitting between them. The CDR3 has 16 amino acids. CDR1 SGHTA and CDR2 FQGNSA come from the germline V gene. CDR3 region: CASSITLGVRVIEQYF. DNA for the CDR3: TGTGCCAGCAGCATTACGCTCGGGGTCAGGGTGATCGAGCAGTACTTC.

The CDR3 DNA reads TGTGCCAGCAGTTCGGGGGTGGGGACAGCTTTCGAGCAGTACTTC. As protein: CASSSGVGTAFEQYF. The V call is TRBV7-2, the J call TRBJ2-7; a weak D match, TRBD1 (7 bases). The CDR3 totals 15 residues. The germline CDR1 and CDR2 sequences are SGHTA and FQGNSA. Between the trimmed V and J ends, which lost 6 bases and 6 bases, there was a span of 21 bases.

The CDR3 loop is CSVGPGVGANVLTF. The CDR3 coding sequence is TGCAGCGTAGGGCCGGGGGTTGGGGCCAACGTCCTGACTTTC. The chain combines TRBV29-1 with TRBJ2-6; D is perhaps TRBD2 (6 bases). Per the germline V gene, CDR1 is SQVTM and CDR2 is ANQGSEA. The CDR3 spans 14 residues. With 6 bases removed from V and 3 bases from J, the gap between germline ends came to 12 bases.

This clonotype was picked up a small number of times. The chain links TRBV20-1 to TRBJ2-7; D remains unclear. The CDR3 totals 13 residues. Germline CDR1 reads DFQATT; CDR2 reads SNEGSKA (reference sequence). Trimming left V 1 base short and J 7 bases short, with 14 bases between. The DNA for the CDR3 is TGCAGTGCTAGAGCTCCAAAGACTGGGGAGCAGTACGTC. Amino acid sequence: CSARAPKTGEQYV.

This chain joins TRBV7-9 and TRBJ1-1; the D gene is possibly TRBD1 (5 bases). V dropped 6 bases and J dropped 10 bases, with 24 bases sitting between them. Germline V CDR1 and CDR2: SEHNR, FQNEAQ (reference sequence). This CDR3 comprises 15 residues. CDR3 loop: CASSLAWGEVYGAFF. The CDR3 DNA reads TGTGCCAGCAGTCTTGCCTGGGGGGAAGTATATGGAGCTTTCTTT.

The sample holds many counts of this clonotype. The chain uses TRBV28 and TRBJ2-3, with unresolved D. V gave up 4 bases and J gave up 0 bases, with 11 bases separating them. Per the germline V gene, CDR1 is MDHEN and CDR2 is SYDVKM. The CDR3 sequence is 15 residues long. CDR3 amino acids: CASSYLGASTDTQYF. The CDR3 DNA is TGTGCCAGCAGTTACCTAGGTGCTAGCACAGATACGCAGTATTTT.

In its sample, this clonotype was seen many times. This rearrangement joins TRBV4-2 to TRBJ2-7; the D gene is possibly TRBD1 (5 bases). Trimming left V 3 bases short and J 2 bases short, with 11 bases between. Germline CDR1 LGHNA, CDR2 YNFKEQ. The CDR3 is 14 amino acids. The CDR3 is CASSQARVTYEQYF. The CDR3 bases are TGTGCCAGCAGCCAGGCCAGGGTCACCTACGAGCAGTACTTC.

The V and J genes are TRBV9 and TRBJ2-5; weak D call: TRBD2 (6 bases). Germline loops: CDR1 SGDLS, CDR2 YYNGEE. The ends were cut back, 6 bases at V and 2 bases at J, with 14 bases in the middle. This CDR3 region has 14 residues. The DNA of the CDR3 is TGTGCCAGCAAGCCGGGACTGATTCAAGAGACCCAGTACTTC. This gives the protein CASKPGLIQETQYF. Full variable domain (missing parts from reference TRBV9 and TRBJ2-5): DSGVTQTPKHLITATGQRVTLRCSPRSGDLSVYWYQQSLDQGLQFLIQYYNGEERAKGNILERFSAQQFPDLHSELNLSSLELGDSALYFCASKPGLIQETQYFGPGTRLLVL.

The chain carries TRBV28 and TRBJ2-7; maybe TRBD1 (5 bases). Trimming removed 2 bases from V and 9 bases from J, with 14 bases in between. Germline V CDR1 and CDR2: MDHEN, SYDVKM. The CDR3 length is 13 residues. For the CDR3, the DNA is TGTGCCAGCAGTTTAAAGCATGGGGCTGGGCAGTACGTC. Protein: CASSLKHGAGQYV.

As regards this clonotype: An end of the junction differs from the germline gene, which may be a read error. The rearrangement uses TRBV7-2 and TRBJ2-1, with 14 bases identical to TRBD2. The CDR3 has 17 residues. Germline values: CDR1 SGHTA, CDR2 FQGNSA. The CDR3 spells CASSLAGLAGVGNGQFF. In DNA, the CDR3 is TGTGCCAGCAGCTTAGCGGGACTAGCGGGAGTAGGTAATGGGCAGTTCTTC.

This clonotype was observed many times. J is TRBJ2-2 and V is TRBV29-1; the D is unclear. Trimming shortened V by 5 bases and J by 0 bases, and 7 bases separated the two germline ends. This CDR3 is 13 amino acids long. Germline CDR1 reads SQVTM; CDR2 reads ANQGSEA. CDR3 protein: CSVRTANTGELFF. CDR3 in DNA: TGCAGCGTTCGGACGGCGAACACCGGGGAGCTGTTTTTT.